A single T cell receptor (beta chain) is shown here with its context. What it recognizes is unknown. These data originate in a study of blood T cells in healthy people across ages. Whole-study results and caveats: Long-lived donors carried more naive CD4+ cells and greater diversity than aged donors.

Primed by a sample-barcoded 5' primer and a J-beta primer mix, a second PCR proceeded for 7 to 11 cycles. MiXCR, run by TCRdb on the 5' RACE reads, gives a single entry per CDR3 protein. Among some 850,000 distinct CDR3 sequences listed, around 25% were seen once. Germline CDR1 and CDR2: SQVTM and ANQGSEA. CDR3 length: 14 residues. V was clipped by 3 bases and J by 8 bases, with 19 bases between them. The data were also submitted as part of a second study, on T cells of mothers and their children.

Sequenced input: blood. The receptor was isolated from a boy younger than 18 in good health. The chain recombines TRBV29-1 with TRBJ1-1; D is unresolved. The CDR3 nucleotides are TGCAGCGTTGAGAGTGGTGTCGGTCGGGCCGAAGCTTTCTTT. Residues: CSVESGVGRAEAFF.